This TCR beta chain was recovered during a study of shared clonotypes between healthy human individuals. Naive CD8 cells lacked CD45RO and underwent positive selection for CCR7, leaving out terminally differentiated effector memory CD45RA+ cells. The CDR3 runs to 15 residues. The V gene end was trimmed by 0 bases and the J gene end by 4 bases; junction bases not matched to a gene: 4. Germline V gene data show CDR1 as SGDLS and CDR2 as YYNGEE. Data came from immunoSEQ multiplex PCR; TCRdb stores just in-frame clones and leaves some out. The sample lists millions of clones; around 93% were seen once. The sequencing sample was made of naive CD8+ T cells from PBMCs. The chain links TRBV9 to TRBJ2-5; TRBD2 matches at 9 bases. The sequence was obtained from a man younger than 35 in good health. Some clones in this sample may be carry-over from other donors' samples. The CDR3 loop reads CASSVVSTSGETQYF. In DNA form, the CDR3 reads TGTGCCAGCAGCGTAGTATCGACTAGCGGAGAGACCCAGTACTTC.